The following is a T cell receptor beta chain sequence with its context. The CDR3 is made up of 18 amino acids. CDR1 is SGHRS and CDR2 is YFSETQ in the germline V gene. Produced via immunoSEQ multiplex PCR; TCRdb's table is partial and in-frame only. The sample contains tens of thousands of clones, 85% to 95% of which appear only once. This sample stems from a study of T cell changes during pregnancy in multiple sclerosis. Specimen: peripheral blood. J is TRBJ2-5 and V is TRBV5-1; weak D call: TRBD2 (6 bases). The J call may be faulty, since TRBJ2-7 better matches the DNA end. This receptor was identified in a female donor with multiple sclerosis, enrolled in a pregnancy study. CDR3 in amino acids: CASSLGVAVGVSSYEQYF. The CDR3 bases are TGCGCCAGCAGCTTGGGGGTAGCGGTGGGAGTAAGCTCCTACGAGCAGTACTTC.